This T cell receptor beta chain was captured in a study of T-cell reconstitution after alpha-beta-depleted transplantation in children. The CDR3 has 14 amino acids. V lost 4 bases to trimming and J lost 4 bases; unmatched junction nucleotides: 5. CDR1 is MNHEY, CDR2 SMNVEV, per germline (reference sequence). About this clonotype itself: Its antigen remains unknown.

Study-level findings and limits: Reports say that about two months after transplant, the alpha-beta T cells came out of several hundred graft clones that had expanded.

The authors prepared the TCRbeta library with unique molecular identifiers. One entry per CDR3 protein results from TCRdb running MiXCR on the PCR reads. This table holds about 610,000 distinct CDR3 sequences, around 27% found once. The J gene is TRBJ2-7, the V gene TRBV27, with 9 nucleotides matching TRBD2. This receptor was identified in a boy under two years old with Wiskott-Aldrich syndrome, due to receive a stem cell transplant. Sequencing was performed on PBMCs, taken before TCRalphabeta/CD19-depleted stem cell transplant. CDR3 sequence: CASSSEREVYEQYF. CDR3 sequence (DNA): TGTGCCAGCAGTTCGGAGCGGGAGGTGTACGAGCAGTACTTC.